This T cell receptor (beta chain) was observed in a study of T-cell memory formation after mild COVID-19. TCRdb fed the 5' RACE reads into MiXCR, producing one record per CDR3 protein. The data show about 150,000 distinct CDR3 sequences, roughly a quarter seen once. This clonotype was seen repeatedly, ten times or more. The sequenced sample was PBMCs or a T cell subset sorted from them (not recorded which). The receptor was isolated from an adult woman who had mild COVID-19 (a few samples of this study predate the infection). Cell type and time point are not known.

Here the CDR3 DNA reads TGTGCCACCAGTCTTGGCAACAATGAGCAGTTCTTC. Amino acids: CATSLGNNEQFF. This chain links TRBV24-1 with TRBJ2-1, with unresolved D. With 6 bases removed from V and 5 bases from J, the gap between germline ends came to 7 bases. The CDR3 spans 12 residues. Germline V gives CDR1 KGHDR, CDR2 SFDVKD.